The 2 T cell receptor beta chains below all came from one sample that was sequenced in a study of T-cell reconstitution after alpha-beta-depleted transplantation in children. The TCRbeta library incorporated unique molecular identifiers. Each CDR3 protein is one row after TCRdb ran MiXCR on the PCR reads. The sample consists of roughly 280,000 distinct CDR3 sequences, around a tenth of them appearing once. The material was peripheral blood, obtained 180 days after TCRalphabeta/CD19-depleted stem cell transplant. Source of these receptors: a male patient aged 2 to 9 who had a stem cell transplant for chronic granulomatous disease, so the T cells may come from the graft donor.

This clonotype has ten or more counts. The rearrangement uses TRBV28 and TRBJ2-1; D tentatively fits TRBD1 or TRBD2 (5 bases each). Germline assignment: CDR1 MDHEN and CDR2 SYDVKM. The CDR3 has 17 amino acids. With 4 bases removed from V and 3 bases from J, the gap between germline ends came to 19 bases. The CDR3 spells CASSSSFGGGNYNEQFF. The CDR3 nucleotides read TGTGCCAGCAGTTCCTCGTTTGGGGGTGGTAACTACAATGAGCAGTTCTTC.

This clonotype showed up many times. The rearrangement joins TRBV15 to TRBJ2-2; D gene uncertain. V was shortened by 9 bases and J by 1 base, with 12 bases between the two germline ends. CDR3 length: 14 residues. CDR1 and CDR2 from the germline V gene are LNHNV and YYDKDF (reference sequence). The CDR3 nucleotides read TGTGCCACTGCATCCCGGATGAACACCGGGGAGCTGTTTTTT. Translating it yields CATASRMNTGELFF.